This T cell receptor beta chain was recorded in a study of blood T cells in healthy people across ages. Overall study findings and caveats: When set beside aged donors, long-lived donors presented more naive CD4+ cells and higher diversity.

Concerning this clonotype: What it recognizes is unknown.

Aged roughly 6 to 100, donors were systemically healthy Caucasians from Russia. Every sample had a minimum of 6.5 million PBMCs isolated. Then a second PCR, running about 6 to 11 cycles, was carried out with a sample-barcoded 5' primer and a J-beta primer mix. Each cDNA molecule carried a tag from a template-switch adaptor that contained 12 random nucleotides. TCRdb re-analysed the 5' RACE reads in MiXCR, keeping a single row per CDR3 protein. The table has hundreds of thousands of distinct CDR3 sequences, around 54% seen once. The CDR3 loop spans 12 amino acids. V was pared by 8 bases and J by 7 bases, with 14 bases between.

V usage is TRBV12-3 or TRBV12-4 and J usage is TRBJ1-2, with D unclear. Material for sequencing was blood. This clonotype originated in a man between 60 and 70 years old in good health. CDR3 region: CASRAGLVGYTF. In DNA form, the CDR3 reads TGTGCCAGCCGGGCGGGCCTGGTTGGCTACACCTTC.